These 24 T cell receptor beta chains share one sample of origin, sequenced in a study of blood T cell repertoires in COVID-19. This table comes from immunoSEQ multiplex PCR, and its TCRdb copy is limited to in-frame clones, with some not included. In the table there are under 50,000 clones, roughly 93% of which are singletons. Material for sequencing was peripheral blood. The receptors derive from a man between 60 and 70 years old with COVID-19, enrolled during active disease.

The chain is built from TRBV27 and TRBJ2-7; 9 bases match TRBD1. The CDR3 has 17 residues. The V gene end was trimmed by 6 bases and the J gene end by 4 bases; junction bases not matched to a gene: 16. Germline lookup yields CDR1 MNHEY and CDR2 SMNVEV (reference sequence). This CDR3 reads CASSVPGQGWGRYEQYF. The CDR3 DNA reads TGTGCCAGCAGCGTCCCGGGACAGGGATGGGGGCGATACGAGCAGTACTTC.

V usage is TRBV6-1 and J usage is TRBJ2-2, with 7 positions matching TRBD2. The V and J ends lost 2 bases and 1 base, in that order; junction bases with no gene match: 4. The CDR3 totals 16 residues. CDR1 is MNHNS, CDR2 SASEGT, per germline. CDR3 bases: TGTGCCAGCAGTGAAACCCTAGCGGTGAACACCGGGGAGCTGTTTTTT. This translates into CASSETLAVNTGELFF.

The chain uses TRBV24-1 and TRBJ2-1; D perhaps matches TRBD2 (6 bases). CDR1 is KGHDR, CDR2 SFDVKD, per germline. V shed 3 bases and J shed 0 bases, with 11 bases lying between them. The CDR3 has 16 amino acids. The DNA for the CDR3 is TGTGCCACCAGTGATCAAACTAGCAACTCCTACAATGAGCAGTTCTTC. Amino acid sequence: CATSDQTSNSYNEQFF.

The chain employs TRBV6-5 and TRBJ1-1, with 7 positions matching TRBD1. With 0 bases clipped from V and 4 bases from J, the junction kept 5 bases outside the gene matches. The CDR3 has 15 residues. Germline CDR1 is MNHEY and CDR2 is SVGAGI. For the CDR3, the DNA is TGTGCCAGCAGTTACTCGCCAGGGGGGATCACTGAAGCTTTCTTT. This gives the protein CASSYSPGGITEAFF.

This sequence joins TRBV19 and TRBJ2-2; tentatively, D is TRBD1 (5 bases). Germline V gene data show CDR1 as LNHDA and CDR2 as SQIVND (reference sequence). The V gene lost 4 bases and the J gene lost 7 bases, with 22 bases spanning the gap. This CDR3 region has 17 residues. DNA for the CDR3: TGTGCCAGTAGTACGTTCGGTGCAGGGCGAATGATCGGGGAGCTGTTTTTT. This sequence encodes CASSTFGAGRMIGELFF.

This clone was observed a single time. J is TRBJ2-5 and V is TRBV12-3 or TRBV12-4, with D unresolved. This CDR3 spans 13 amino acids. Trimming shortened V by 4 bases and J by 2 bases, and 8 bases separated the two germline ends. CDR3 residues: CASSSSAQETQYF. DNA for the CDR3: TGTGCCAGCAGTTCGAGTGCGCAAGAGACCCAGTACTTC.

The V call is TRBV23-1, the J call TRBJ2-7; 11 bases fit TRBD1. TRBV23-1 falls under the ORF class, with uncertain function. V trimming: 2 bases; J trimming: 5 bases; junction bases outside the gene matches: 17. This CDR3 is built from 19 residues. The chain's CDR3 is CASSQNRDRGYLGAHEQYF. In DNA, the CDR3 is TGCGCCAGCAGTCAAAACCGGGACAGGGGGTATTTAGGGGCCCACGAGCAGTACTTC.

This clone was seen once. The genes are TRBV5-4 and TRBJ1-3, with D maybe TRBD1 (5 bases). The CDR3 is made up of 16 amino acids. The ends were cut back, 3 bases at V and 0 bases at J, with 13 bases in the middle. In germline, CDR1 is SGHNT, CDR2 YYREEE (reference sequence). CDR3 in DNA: TGTGCCAGCAGCTCTTGGGACTCGAGCTCTGGAAACACCATATATTTT. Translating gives CASSSWDSSSGNTIYF. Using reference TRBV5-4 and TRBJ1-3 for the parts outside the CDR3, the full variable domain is ETGVTQSPTHLIKTRGQQVTLRCSSQSGHNTVSWYQQALGQGPQFIFQYYREEENGRGNFPPRFSGLQFPNYSSELNVNALELDDSALYLCASSSWDSSSGNTIYFGEGSWLTVV.

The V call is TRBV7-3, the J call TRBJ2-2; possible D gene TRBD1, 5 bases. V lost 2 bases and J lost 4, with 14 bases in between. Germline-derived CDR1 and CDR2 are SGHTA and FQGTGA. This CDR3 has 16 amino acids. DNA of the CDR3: TGTGCCAGCAGCTTACGGTCCCAGGGAAGCACCGGGGAGCTGTTTTTT. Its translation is CASSLRSQGSTGELFF.

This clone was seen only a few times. The CDR3 here is CAWSAGTADTGELFF. For the CDR3, the DNA is TGTGCCTGGAGCGCCGGGACAGCGGACACCGGGGAGCTGTTTTTT. The chain couples TRBV30 to TRBJ2-2, with 7 bases fitting TRBD1. The CDR3 has 15 amino acids. The ends lost 3 bases at V and 3 bases at J; junction bases unmatched: 7. The germline V gene encodes CDR1 GTSNPN and CDR2 SVGIG (reference sequence).

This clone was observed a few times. The CDR3 DNA reads TGTGCCAGCAGTTACCTGGACAGGGCTGGGGACACCTTC. This codes for CASSYLDRAGDTF. This rearrangement joins TRBV28 to TRBJ1-2; TRBD1 matches at 8 bases. J gave up 12 bases and V 4 bases, and 10 bases lay outside the gene matches. Germline CDR1 and CDR2: MDHEN and SYDVKM. CDR3 length equals 13 residues.

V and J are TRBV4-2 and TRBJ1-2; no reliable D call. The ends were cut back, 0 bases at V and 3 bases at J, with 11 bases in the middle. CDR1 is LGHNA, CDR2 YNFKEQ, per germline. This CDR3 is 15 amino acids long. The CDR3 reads CASSQEEGRHYGYTF. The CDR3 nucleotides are TGTGCCAGCAGCCAAGAAGAGGGAAGGCACTATGGCTACACCTTC.

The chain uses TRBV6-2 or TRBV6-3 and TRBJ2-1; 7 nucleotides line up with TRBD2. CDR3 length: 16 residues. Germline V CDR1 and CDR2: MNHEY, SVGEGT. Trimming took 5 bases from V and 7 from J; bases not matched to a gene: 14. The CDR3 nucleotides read TGTGCCAGCAGTCCGATTCCGGGAGGCCTCCTTAATGAGCAGTTCTTC. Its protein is CASSPIPGGLLNEQFF.

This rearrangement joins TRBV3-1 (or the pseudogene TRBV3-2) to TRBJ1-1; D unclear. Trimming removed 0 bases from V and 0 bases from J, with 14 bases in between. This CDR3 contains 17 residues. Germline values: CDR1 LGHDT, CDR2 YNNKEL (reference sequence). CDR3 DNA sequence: TGTGCCAGCAGCCAAGATGGAATAGAGGGCTTGAACACTGAAGCTTTCTTT. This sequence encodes CASSQDGIEGLNTEAFF.

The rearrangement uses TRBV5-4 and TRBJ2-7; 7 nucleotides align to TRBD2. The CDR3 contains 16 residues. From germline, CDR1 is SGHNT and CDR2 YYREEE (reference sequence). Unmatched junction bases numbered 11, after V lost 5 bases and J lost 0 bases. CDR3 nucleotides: TGTGCCAGCAGAATGGGGGGGGAATGGGACTCCTACGAGCAGTACTTC. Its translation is CASRMGGEWDSYEQYF.

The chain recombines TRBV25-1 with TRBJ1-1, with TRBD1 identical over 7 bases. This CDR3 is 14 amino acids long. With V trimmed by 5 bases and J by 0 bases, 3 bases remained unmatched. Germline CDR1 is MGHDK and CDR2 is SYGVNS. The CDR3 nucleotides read TGTGCCAGCAGTAGGGGACAGCTGAACACTGAAGCTTTCTTT. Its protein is CASSRGQLNTEAFF.

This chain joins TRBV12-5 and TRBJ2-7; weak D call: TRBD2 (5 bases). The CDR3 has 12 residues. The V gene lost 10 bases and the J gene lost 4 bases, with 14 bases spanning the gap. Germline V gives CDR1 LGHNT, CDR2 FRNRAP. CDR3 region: CATSKSGYEQYF. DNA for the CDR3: TGTGCTACCTCTAAGTCGGGGTACGAGCAGTACTTC.

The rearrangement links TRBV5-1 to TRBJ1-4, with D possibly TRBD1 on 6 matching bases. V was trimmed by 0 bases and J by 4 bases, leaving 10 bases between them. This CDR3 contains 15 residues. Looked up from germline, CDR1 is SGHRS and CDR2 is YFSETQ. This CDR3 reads CASSLADRLNEKLFF. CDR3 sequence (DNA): TGCGCCAGCAGCTTGGCGGACAGACTTAATGAAAAACTGTTTTTT.

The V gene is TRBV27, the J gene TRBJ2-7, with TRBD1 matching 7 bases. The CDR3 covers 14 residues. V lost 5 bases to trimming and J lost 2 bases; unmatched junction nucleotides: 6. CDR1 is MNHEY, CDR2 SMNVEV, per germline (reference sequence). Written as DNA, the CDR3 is TGTGCCAGCAGTCGGACAGGTGGAGCCTACGAGCAGTACTTC. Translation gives CASSRTGGAYEQYF.

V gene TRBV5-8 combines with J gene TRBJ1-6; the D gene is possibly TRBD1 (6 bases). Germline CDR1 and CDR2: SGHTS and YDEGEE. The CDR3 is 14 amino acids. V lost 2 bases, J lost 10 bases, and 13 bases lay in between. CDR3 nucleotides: TGTGCCAGCAGCTTCCGGGACAAGGGATCACCCCTCCACTTT. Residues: CASSFRDKGSPLHF.

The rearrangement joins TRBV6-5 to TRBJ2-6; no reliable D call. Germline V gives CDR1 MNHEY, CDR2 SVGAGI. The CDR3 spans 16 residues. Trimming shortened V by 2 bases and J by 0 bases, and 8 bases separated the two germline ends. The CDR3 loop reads CASSYGLGSGANVLTF. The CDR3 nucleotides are TGTGCCAGCAGTTACGGGCTTGGCTCTGGGGCCAACGTCCTGACTTTC.

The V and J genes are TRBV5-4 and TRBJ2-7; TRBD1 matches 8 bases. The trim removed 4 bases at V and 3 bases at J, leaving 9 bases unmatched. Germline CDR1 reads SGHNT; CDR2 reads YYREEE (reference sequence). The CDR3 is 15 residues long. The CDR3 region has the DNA TGTGCCAGCAGCCGAGGGGACAGGAGCCTCTACGAGCAGTACTTC. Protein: CASSRGDRSLYEQYF. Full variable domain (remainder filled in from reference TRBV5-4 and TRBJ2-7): ETGVTQSPTHLIKTRGQQVTLRCSSQSGHNTVSWYQQALGQGPQFIFQYYREEENGRGNFPPRFSGLQFPNYSSELNVNALELDDSALYLCASSRGDRSLYEQYFGPGTRLTVT.

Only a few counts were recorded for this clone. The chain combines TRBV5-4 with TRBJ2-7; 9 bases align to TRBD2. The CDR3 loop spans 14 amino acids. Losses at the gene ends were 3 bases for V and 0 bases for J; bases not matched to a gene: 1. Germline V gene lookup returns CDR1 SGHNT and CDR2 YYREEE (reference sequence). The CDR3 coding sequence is TGTGCCAGCAGCTCGACTAGCGGCTCCTACGAGCAGTACTTC. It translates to CASSSTSGSYEQYF. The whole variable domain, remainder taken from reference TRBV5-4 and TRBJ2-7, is ETGVTQSPTHLIKTRGQQVTLRCSSQSGHNTVSWYQQALGQGPQFIFQYYREEENGRGNFPPRFSGLQFPNYSSELNVNALELDDSALYLCASSSTSGSYEQYFGPGTRLTVT.

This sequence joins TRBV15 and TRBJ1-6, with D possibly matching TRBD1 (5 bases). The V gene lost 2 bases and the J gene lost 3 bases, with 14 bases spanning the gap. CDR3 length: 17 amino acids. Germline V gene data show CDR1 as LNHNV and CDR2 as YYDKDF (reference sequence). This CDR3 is CATSRKLGGVYNSPLHF. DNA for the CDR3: TGTGCCACCAGCAGAAAACTGGGGGGGGTCTATAATTCACCCCTCCACTTT.